Detailed here is one T cell receptor (beta chain). The sample belongs to a study of blood T cell repertoires in COVID-19. Study context: From T cells, B-cell-depleted T cells, or PBMCs came the material, which was cDNA or gDNA.

The CDR3 is 14 residues long. V was pared by 6 bases and J by 1 base, with 4 bases of the junction left unmatched. Germline CDR1 is SGHTA and CDR2 is FQGTGA. In the original processing: Reference gene primer amplification in the assay estimated nucleated cell counts. TCRdb keeps only in-frame clones here, not all; method: immunoSEQ multiplex PCR. V, J and clone size were drawn from that table, and D and trimming were deduced from the DNA. The sample carries roughly 120,000 clones, around 87% recorded once. The receptor comes from a human donor in a cohort sampled during active COVID-19. The sample taken for sequencing was peripheral blood. The rearrangement joins TRBV7-3 to TRBJ2-5; 8 bases are shared with TRBD1. In DNA form, the CDR3 reads TGTGCCAGCAGTCAAACAGGGGGCCAAGAGACCCAGTACTTC. Protein product: CASSQTGGQETQYF.